Presented here are 3 T cell receptor beta chains from one specimen sequenced in a study of graft-versus-host responses after intestinal transplantation (dated by TCRdb to about 2021). What the time point label conveys for this sample: cells obtained before transplantation from donor or recipient. Library creation used the immunoSEQ multiplex PCR assay. TCRdb stores this immuneACCESS table with in-frame sequences only. Part of the clones is absent; in the studies checked, under half of the shortfall reflects unresolved V genes, and no reason is known for the rest. In this sample the table shows roughly 100,000 clones, 93% of which occur a single time. 1% to 1.5% of the sample rests with the top ten. Their antigens remain unidentified. The sequenced sample was unstimulated CD8+ T cells sorted from spleen or lymph node cells, obtained before intestinal transplant. All receptors derive from a human donor who received an intestinal transplant.

This clone was observed a few times. The V gene is TRBV4-1, the J gene TRBJ2-1, with 13 bases aligning to TRBD2. The CDR3 is 16 residues long. Germline lookup yields CDR1 MGHRA and CDR2 YSYEKL. The V and J ends lost 1 base and 7 bases, in that order; junction bases with no gene match: 4. CDR3 in DNA: TGCGCCAGCAGCCAAGTCACTAGCGGGGGGGCGAATGAGCAGTTCTTC. Protein sequence: CASSQVTSGGANEQFF.

This chain uses TRBV19 with TRBJ2-1; TRBD2 matches 11 bases. This CDR3 region has 14 residues. Germline V gene lookup returns CDR1 LNHDA and CDR2 SQIVND (reference sequence). With V trimmed by 3 bases and J by 10 bases, 5 bases remained unmatched. The CDR3 DNA is TGTGCCAGTAGTATTGGGGGACTAGCGGAAGAGCAGTTCTTC. This sequence encodes CASSIGGLAEEQFF.

Only one count was recorded for this clone. CDR3 region: CATNGGYEQYF. The CDR3 bases are TGTGCCACCAACGGGGGCTACGAGCAGTACTTC. The chain has TRBV2 and TRBJ2-7; a weak D match, TRBD2 (6 bases). This CDR3 is 11 amino acids long. From germline, CDR1 is SNHLY and CDR2 FYNNEI. The germline V and J ends were trimmed by 10 bases and 3 bases, with 10 bases remaining between them. The full variable domain, with the rest looked up from reference TRBV2 and TRBJ2-7, is EPEVTQTPSHQVTQMGQEVILRCVPISNHLYFYWYRQILGQKVEFLVSFYNNEISEKSEIFDDQFSVERPDGSNFTLKIRSTKLEDSAMYFCATNGGYEQYFGPGTRLTVT.